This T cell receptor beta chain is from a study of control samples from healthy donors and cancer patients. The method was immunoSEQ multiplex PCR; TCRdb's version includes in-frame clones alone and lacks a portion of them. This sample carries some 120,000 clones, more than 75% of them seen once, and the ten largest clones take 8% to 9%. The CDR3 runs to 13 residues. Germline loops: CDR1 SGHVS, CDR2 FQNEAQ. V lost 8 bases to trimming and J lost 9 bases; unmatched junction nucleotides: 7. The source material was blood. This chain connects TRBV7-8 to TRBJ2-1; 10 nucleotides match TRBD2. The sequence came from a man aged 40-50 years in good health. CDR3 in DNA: TGTGCCAGCTCCACCAGCGGGGGGGGTGAGCAGTTCTTC. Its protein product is CASSTSGGGEQFF.